Listed here are 10 T cell receptor beta chains from one sample, sequenced in a study of radiotherapy plus CTLA-4 blockade in lung cancer. The method was immunoSEQ multiplex PCR; TCRdb's version includes in-frame clones alone and lacks a portion of them. The table includes around 85,000 clones, approximately 86% detected once. Material: peripheral blood, obtained from a patient treated with radiotherapy plus ipilimumab. The receptors were gathered from a human donor with non-small cell lung cancer who had a partial response to radiotherapy plus ipilimumab.

This clone was counted once. The rearrangement links TRBV5-1 to TRBJ2-2; tentatively, D is TRBD2 (6 bases). Germline V gene lookup returns CDR1 SGHRS and CDR2 YFSETQ. This CDR3 spans 15 amino acids. Trimming took 3 bases from V and 5 from J, leaving 14 bases between them. In DNA, the CDR3 is TGCGCCAGCAGCTCAGGGACGGCGGGAACCGGGGAGCTGTTTTTT. This encodes CASSSGTAGTGELFF.

This clone was recorded once. The chain employs TRBV5-1 and TRBJ2-2, with 10 bases matching TRBD2. The germline gives CDR1 SGHRS, CDR2 YFSETQ. V lost 0 bases to trimming and J lost 6 bases; unmatched junction nucleotides: 5. CDR3 length: 16 amino acids. In DNA, the CDR3 is TGCGCCAGCAGCTTGGGCGGACTAGCGGTTGCCGGGGAGCTGTTTTTT. Encoded protein: CASSLGGLAVAGELFF.

The chain links TRBV12-1 to TRBJ2-1; the table names TRBD1, a call not compared with the DNA. TRBV12-1 constitutes a pseudogene. The length of the CDR3 is 12 residues. The CDR3 DNA sequence: TGTGCCAGCAGCTTTACACCGAATGAGCAGTTCTTC. Translated: CASSFTPNEQFF.

J is TRBJ2-5 and V is TRBV5-4; 10 bases are shared with TRBD1. The trim removed 0 bases at V and 5 bases at J, leaving 1 base unmatched. Germline V gene data show CDR1 as SGHNT and CDR2 as YYREEE (reference sequence). The CDR3 has 14 residues. The chain's CDR3 is CASSLGTGGETQYF. In DNA form, the CDR3 reads TGTGCCAGCAGCTTGGGGACAGGGGGGGAGACCCAGTACTTC.

The V gene is TRBV29-1, the J gene TRBJ2-1; D is unresolved. The germline CDR1 and CDR2 sequences are SQVTM and ANQGSEA. There are 10 residues in the CDR3. The CDR3 loop is CRASYNEQFF. CDR3 DNA sequence: TGCAGGGCCTCCTACAATGAGCAGTTCTTC.

The chain recombines TRBV2 with TRBJ2-1, with 11 bases matching TRBD2. The V gene's germline CDR1 is SNHLY and CDR2 FYNNEI. There are 14 residues in the CDR3. Germline trimming cut 6 bases from V and 6 bases from J; bases unmatched to any gene: 4. The DNA for the CDR3 is TGTGCCAGCAGACTAGCGGGAGCCCTCAATGAGCAGTTCTTC. Amino acid sequence: CASRLAGALNEQFF.

The rearrangement uses TRBV19 and TRBJ1-5, with TRBD1 matching 11 bases. This CDR3 spans 14 amino acids. The J segment lost 4 bases and the V segment lost 7 bases, leaving 3 bases of the junction unmatched. CDR1 and CDR2 from the germline V gene are LNHDA and SQIVND (reference sequence). The CDR3 bases are TGTGCCAGTAAGGGGACAGGGGGTAATCAGCCCCAGCATTTT. This sequence encodes CASKGTGGNQPQHF.

This clone has just a few counts. The DNA of the CDR3 is TGTGCCAGCAGTCTCCGGCTAGAAGGAAACACCATATATTTT. As protein: CASSLRLEGNTIYF. The chain recombines TRBV28 with TRBJ1-3; no reliable D call. Germline lookup yields CDR1 MDHEN and CDR2 SYDVKM. V lost 5 bases and J lost 4, with 12 bases in between. The CDR3 is made up of 14 amino acids.

The rearrangement links TRBV18 to TRBJ1-1; tentatively, D is TRBD1 (5 bases). V was shortened by 3 bases and J by 1 base, with 9 bases between the two germline ends. This CDR3 is built from 14 residues. Germline assignment: CDR1 KGHSH and CDR2 LQKENI. The DNA of the CDR3 is TGTGCCAGCTCACCGATTGGACAGAACACTGAAGCTTTCTTT. It yields the protein CASSPIGQNTEAFF.

The chain carries TRBV28 and TRBJ1-4; D might be TRBD1 (6 bases). Germline loops: CDR1 MDHEN, CDR2 SYDVKM. Deletions cut 5 bases from V and 7 bases from J, with 17 bases between. The CDR3 loop spans 15 amino acids. CDR3 bases: TGTGCCAGCAGTCCTAGGGGGGGTGCGAGTGAAAAACTGTTTTTT. Translation: CASSPRGGASEKLFF.